The clone carrying this T cell receptor (beta chain) has at least ten counts. Its antigen remains unknown. These data belong to a study of T cells in Graves' hyperthyroidism and ophthalmopathy. Whole-study context: Peripheral blood was secured at the point of initial diagnosis, before any treatment.

This CDR3 has 16 amino acids. V was pared by 3 bases and J by 2 bases, with 15 bases between. CDR1 is KGHSH and CDR2 is LQKENI in the germline V gene. Study-wide results and limits: Appearing also in blood were most of the thyroid clonotypes expanded above 0.001.

The investigators amplified TCR beta CDR3 regions from RNA transcripts. The HTBI primer set was used in a first-round RT-PCR of the TCR CDR3. One entry per CDR3 protein, called by TCRdb with MiXCR from the multiplex PCR reads. Of approximately 270,000 distinct CDR3 sequences in the sample, roughly 15% were seen once. Exclusion followed for patients with uncontrolled infection, other autoimmune disease, pregnancy or lactation. Fresh 10 ml peripheral blood yielded PBMCs. The origin of this receptor is a woman between 35 and 50 years old with Graves' hyperthyroidism that later progressed to Graves' ophthalmopathy. Sequencing was performed on blood. This chain links TRBV18 with TRBJ2-3; possibly TRBD1 for D (6 bases). CDR3 nucleotides: TGTGCCAGCTCACCGCCTGGGACACTTCACACAGATACGCAGTATTTT. Its translation: CASSPPGTLHTDTQYF.